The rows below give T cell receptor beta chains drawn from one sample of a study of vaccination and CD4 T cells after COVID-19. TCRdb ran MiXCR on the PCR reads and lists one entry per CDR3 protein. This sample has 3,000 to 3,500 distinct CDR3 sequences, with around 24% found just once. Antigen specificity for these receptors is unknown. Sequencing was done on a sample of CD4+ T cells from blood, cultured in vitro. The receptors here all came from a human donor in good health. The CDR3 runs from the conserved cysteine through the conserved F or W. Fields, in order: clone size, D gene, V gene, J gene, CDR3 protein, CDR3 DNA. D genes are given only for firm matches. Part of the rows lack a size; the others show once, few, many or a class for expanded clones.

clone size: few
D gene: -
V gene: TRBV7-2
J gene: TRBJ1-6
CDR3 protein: CASSLAVAYNSPLHF
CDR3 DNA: TGTGCCAGCAGCTTAGCGGTGGCTTATAATTCACCCCTCCACTTT

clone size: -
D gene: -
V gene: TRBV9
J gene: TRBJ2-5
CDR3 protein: CASSVVQGGQETQYF
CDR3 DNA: TGTGCCAGCAGCGTAGTACAGGGGGGGCAAGAGACCCAGTACTTC

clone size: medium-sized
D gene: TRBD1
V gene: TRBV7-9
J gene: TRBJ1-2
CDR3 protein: CASSSPGGIDYGYTF
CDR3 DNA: TGTGCCAGCAGCTCCCCAGGGGGTATCGACTATGGCTACACCTTC

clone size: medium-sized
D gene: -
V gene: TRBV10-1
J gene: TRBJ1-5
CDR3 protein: CATPQHGDQPQHF
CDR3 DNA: TGCGCCACGCCACAGCACGGGGATCAGCCCCAGCATTTT

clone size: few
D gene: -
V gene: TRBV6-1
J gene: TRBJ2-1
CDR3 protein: CASSPMDEQFF
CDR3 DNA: TGTGCCAGCAGTCCCATGGATGAGCAGTTCTTC

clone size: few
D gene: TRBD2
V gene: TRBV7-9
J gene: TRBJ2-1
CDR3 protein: CASSSSGGTSISEQFF
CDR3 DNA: TGTGCCAGCAGCTCTAGTGGTGGGACTAGCATCAGTGAGCAGTTCTTC

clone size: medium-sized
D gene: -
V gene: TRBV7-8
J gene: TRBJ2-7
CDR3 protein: CASSILKDYEQYF
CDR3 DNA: TGTGCCAGCAGCATCCTTAAGGACTACGAGCAGTACTTC

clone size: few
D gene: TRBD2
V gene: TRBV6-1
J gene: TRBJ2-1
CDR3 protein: CASSRDFLAGGLNEQFF
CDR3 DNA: TGTGCCAGCAGCCGAGACTTTCTAGCGGGGGGGCTGAATGAGCAGTTCTTC

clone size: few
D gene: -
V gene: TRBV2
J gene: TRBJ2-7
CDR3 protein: CASVMIASGLTEQYF
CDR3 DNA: TGTGCCAGCGTCATGATCGCCTCGGGCCTTACAGAGCAGTACTTC

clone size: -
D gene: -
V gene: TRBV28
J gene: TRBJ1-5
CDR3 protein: CASSYVRERRSQPQHF
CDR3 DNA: TGTGCCAGCAGTTACGTTCGGGAAAGAAGGAGTCAGCCCCAGCATTTT

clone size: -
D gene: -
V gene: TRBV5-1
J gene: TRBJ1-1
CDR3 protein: CASSLVGLGTAMNTEAFF
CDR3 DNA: TGCGCCAGCAGCTTGGTCGGTCTTGGTACAGCCATGAACACTGAAGCTTTCTTT

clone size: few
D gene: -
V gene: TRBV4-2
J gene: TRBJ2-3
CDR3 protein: CASSPTGDLTLHTQYF
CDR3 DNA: TGTGCCAGCAGCCCCACGGGTGACCTCACCCTTCATACGCAGTATTTT

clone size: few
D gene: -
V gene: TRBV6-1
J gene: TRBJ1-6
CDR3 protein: CASVSRGSYNSPLHF
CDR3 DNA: TGTGCCAGCGTATCGCGGGGTTCCTATAATTCACCCCTCCACTTT

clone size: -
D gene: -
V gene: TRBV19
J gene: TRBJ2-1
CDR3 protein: CASSISVNNEQFF
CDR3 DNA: TGTGCCAGTAGTATATCTGTTAATAATGAGCAGTTCTTC

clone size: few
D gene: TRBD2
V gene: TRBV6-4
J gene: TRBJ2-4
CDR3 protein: CASSDHRTSGLAKNIQYF
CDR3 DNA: TGTGCCAGCAGTGACCACCGCACTAGCGGACTAGCCAAAAACATTCAGTACTTC

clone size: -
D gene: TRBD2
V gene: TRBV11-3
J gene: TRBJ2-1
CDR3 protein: CASSRGTSGRGDEQFF
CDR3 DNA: TGTGCCAGCAGCCGCGGGACTAGCGGGAGAGGAGATGAGCAGTTCTTC

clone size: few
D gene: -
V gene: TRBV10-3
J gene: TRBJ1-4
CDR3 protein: CAISESGYEKLFF
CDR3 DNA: TGTGCCATCAGTGAGTCGGGTTACGAAAAACTGTTTTTT

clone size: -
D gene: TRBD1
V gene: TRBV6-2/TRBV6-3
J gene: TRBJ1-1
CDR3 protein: CASSALQGERTEAFF
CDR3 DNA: TGTGCCAGCAGTGCGTTACAGGGGGAAAGGACTGAAGCTTTCTTT

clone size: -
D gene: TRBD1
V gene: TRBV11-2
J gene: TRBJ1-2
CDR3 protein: CASSLPTGGETNYGYTF
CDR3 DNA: TGTGCCAGCAGCCTACCGACAGGGGGGGAAACTAACTATGGCTACACCTTC

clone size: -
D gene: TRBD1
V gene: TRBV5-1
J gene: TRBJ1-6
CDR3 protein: CASSRTGVSSPLHF
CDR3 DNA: TGCGCCAGCAGCAGGACAGGGGTAAGTTCACCCCTCCACTTT

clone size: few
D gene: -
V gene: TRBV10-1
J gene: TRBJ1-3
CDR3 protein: CASSESILGRRTGNTIYF
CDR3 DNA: TGCGCCAGCAGTGAGTCGATCCTTGGCAGGAGGACTGGAAACACCATATATTTT

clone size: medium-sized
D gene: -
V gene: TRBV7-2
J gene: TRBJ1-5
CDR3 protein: CASSLVYSHSNQPQHF
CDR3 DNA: TGTGCCAGCAGCTTAGTCTACAGCCATAGCAATCAGCCCCAGCATTTT

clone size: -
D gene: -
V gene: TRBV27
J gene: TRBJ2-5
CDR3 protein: CASSLRLGGETQYF
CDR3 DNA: TGTGCCAGCAGTTTAAGGCTAGGGGGGGAGACCCAGTACTTC

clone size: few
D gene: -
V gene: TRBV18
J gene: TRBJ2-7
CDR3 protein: CASSPPSRSGEQYF
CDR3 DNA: TGTGCCAGCTCACCACCGAGTCGGTCCGGCGAGCAGTACTTC

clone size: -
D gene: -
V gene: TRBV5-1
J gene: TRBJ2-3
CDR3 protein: CASSLGDRDTQYF
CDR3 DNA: TGCGCCAGCAGCTTGGGAGACAGAGATACGCAGTATTTT

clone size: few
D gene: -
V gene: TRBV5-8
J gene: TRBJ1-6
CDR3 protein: CASSSGVHSPLHF
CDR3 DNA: TGTGCCAGCAGCTCCGGGGTTCATTCACCCCTCCACTTT

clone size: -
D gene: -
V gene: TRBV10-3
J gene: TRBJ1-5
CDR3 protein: CAISEGGVDQPQHF
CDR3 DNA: TGTGCCATCAGTGAGGGGGGGGTTGATCAGCCCCAGCATTTT

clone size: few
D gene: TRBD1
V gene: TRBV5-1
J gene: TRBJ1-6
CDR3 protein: CASSLGQGSGNSPLHF
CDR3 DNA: TGCGCCAGCAGCTTGGGACAGGGATCTGGTAATTCACCCCTCCACTTT

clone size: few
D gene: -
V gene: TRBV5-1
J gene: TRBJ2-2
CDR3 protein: CASFLGDGLGGELFF
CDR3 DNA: TGCGCCAGCTTCCTAGGGGACGGCCTGGGCGGGGAGCTGTTTTTT

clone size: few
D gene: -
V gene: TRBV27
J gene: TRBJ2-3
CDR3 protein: CASLRGGTDTQYF
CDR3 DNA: TGTGCCAGCCTCAGGGGCGGCACAGATACGCAGTATTTT

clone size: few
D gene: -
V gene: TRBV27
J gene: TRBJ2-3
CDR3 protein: CASRRDSRTDTQYF
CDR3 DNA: TGTGCCAGCAGACGCGACTCCCGCACAGATACGCAGTATTTT

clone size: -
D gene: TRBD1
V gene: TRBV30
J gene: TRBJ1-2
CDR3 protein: CAHLNRGDYGYTF
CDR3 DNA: TGTGCCCATCTCAACAGGGGAGACTATGGCTACACCTTC

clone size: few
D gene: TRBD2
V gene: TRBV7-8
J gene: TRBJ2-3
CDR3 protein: CASSPSGGSAGVVDTQYF
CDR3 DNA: TGTGCCAGCAGCCCCAGTGGGGGCTCAGCGGGAGTGGTAGATACGCAGTATTTT

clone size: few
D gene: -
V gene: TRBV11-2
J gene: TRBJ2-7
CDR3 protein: CASSTGTLSYEQYF
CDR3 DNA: TGTGCCAGCAGCACCGGGACACTGAGCTACGAGCAGTACTTC

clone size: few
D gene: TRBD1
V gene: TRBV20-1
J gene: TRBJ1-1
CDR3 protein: CSARTGVGTEAFF
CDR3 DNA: TGCAGTGCTAGAACAGGGGTCGGCACTGAAGCTTTCTTT

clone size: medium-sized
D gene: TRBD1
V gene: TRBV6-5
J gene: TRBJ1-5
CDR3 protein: CASSYRQGGTQPQHF
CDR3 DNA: TGTGCCAGCAGTTACCGACAGGGAGGTACTCAGCCCCAGCATTTT

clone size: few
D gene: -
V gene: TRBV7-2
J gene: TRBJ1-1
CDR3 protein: CASSFLRKNTEAFF
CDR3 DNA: TGTGCCAGCAGCTTTTTACGGAAGAACACTGAAGCTTTCTTT

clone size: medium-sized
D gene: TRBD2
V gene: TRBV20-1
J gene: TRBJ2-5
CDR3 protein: CSASAASGDQETQYF
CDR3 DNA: TGCAGTGCTAGTGCGGCTAGCGGAGACCAAGAGACCCAGTACTTC

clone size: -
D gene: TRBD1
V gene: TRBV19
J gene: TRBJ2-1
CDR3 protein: CASSDDRVRTYNEQFF
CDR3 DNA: TGTGCCAGTAGTGATGACAGGGTCCGAACCTACAATGAGCAGTTCTTC

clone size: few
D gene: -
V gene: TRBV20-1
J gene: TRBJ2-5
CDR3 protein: CSARDPRANQETQYF
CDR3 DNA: TGCAGTGCTAGAGATCCCAGAGCCAACCAAGAGACCCAGTACTTC